The 9 T cell receptor beta chains below come from one sample, sequenced in a study of T cells in Graves' hyperthyroidism and ophthalmopathy (dated by TCRdb to between 2019 and 2020). The library relied on multiplex PCR. The reads were generated on an Illumina HiSeq 2000. The TCR beta CDR3 regions were amplified from the RNA transcripts. The TCR CDR3 was subjected to a first round of RT-PCR using the HTBI primer set and the Qiagen OneStep RT-PCR kit. Starting from the raw public reads, TCRdb applied fastp trimming at Q25, assembled clones with MiXCR and retained in-frame beta chains. Records with the same CDR3 protein are collapsed into one entry carrying the most frequent genes and DNA. In all, the sample holds a few hundred thousand distinct CDR3 sequences, and over 13% of those were seen once. The top ten hold less than 20% of the sample. The sample consisted of blood. The receptors were sampled from a woman aged 18-30 years with Graves' hyperthyroidism.

This clonotype was seen more than once but under ten times. The chain links TRBV4-1 to TRBJ2-7, with D tentatively TRBD1 (6 bases). Deletions cut 2 bases from V and 3 bases from J, with 8 bases between. This CDR3 contains 13 residues. Per germline, CDR1 MGHRA and CDR2 YSYEKL. The CDR3 spells CASSQRQDYEQYF. The DNA of the CDR3 is TGCGCCAGCAGCCAACGACAGGACTACGAGCAGTACTTC.

The chain combines TRBV4-2 with TRBJ2-7; D possibly corresponds to TRBD1 (6 bases). The germline V gene has CDR1 LGHNA and CDR2 YNFKEQ. The CDR3 is 15 residues long. Trimming removed 4 bases at V and 0 bases at J, with 13 bases between. CDR3 coding DNA: TGTGCCAGCAGCCCAGGGACAAGTCGCTCCTACGAGCAGTACTTC. Amino acid sequence: CASSPGTSRSYEQYF.

There are many counts of this clonotype. J is TRBJ2-4 and V is TRBV10-3; 11 positions agree with TRBD2. This CDR3 is built from 16 residues. J gave up 7 bases and V 4 bases, and 9 bases lay outside the gene matches. Germline V gene lookup returns CDR1 ENHRY and CDR2 SYGVKD. In DNA, the CDR3 is TGTGCCATCAGTGCCCAAATTAGCGGGAGGGCCAACATTCAGTACTTC. Translation gives CAISAQISGRANIQYF.

The chain recombines TRBV11-2 with TRBJ2-1, with 7 bases that match TRBD2. V gave up 5 bases and J gave up 8 bases; unmatched junction bases: 12. The CDR3 has 15 amino acids. Germline CDR1 is SGHAT and CDR2 is FQNNGV. This CDR3 is CASSPRLAGRDEQFF. For the CDR3, the DNA is TGTGCCAGCAGCCCGAGACTAGCCGGGCGGGATGAGCAGTTCTTC. Full variable domain (rest looked up from reference TRBV11-2 and TRBJ2-1): EAGVAQSPRYKIIEKRQSVAFWCNPISGHATLYWYQQILGQGPKLLIQFQNNGVVDDSQLPKDRFSAERLKGVDSTLKIQPAKLEDSAVYLCASSPRLAGRDEQFFGPGTRLTVL.

The count of this clonotype is one. The rearrangement links TRBV14 to TRBJ2-3; 8 bases are shared with TRBD2. Per germline, CDR1 SGHDN and CDR2 FVKESK. V was pared by 0 bases and J by 7 bases, with 9 bases of the junction left unmatched. The CDR3 covers 16 residues. CDR3 amino acids: CASSQDGSGGFHTQYF. The CDR3 nucleotides are TGTGCCAGCAGCCAAGATGGATCGGGAGGGTTCCATACGCAGTATTTT.

This clonotype was detected ten times or more. The genes are TRBV2 and TRBJ1-5; a possible D gene is TRBD1 (5 bases). This CDR3 region has 16 residues. Germline CDR1 and CDR2: SNHLY and FYNNEI. Trimming removed 4 bases from V and 6 bases from J, with 19 bases in between. The CDR3 region has the DNA TGTGCCAGCAGTGTGGAGCGTGGCAGGGCCGGTCAGCCCCAGCATTTT. Translating it yields CASSVERGRAGQPQHF.

This clonotype showed up many times. The CDR3 DNA sequence: TGTGCCAGCAGCTCCCATCAGGAAGACACTGAAGCTTTCTTT. It codes for CASSSHQEDTEAFF. V usage is TRBV12-3 or TRBV12-4 and J usage is TRBJ1-1; D not certain. V shed 6 bases and J shed 3 bases, with 14 bases lying between them. The CDR3 contains 14 residues.

In this sample, this clonotype turned up a few times. The chain couples TRBV7-3 to TRBJ2-2; TRBD1 matches 7 bases. The trim removed 2 bases at V and 1 base at J, leaving 4 bases unmatched. CDR3 length: 16 amino acids. Germline CDR1 is SGHTA and CDR2 is FQGTGA. CDR3 DNA: TGTGCCAGCAGCTTATTCGGGACAGAGAACACCGGGGAGCTGTTTTTT. Translated: CASSLFGTENTGELFF.

This clonotype was detected many times. The CDR3 is CASSSRRGGSSYNSPLHF. As DNA, the CDR3 is TGTGCCAGCAGCTCTCGCCGGGGGGGGAGCTCCTATAATTCACCCCTCCACTTT. J is TRBJ1-6 and V is TRBV11-2, with TRBD1 as a possible D gene (5 bases). Germline V gene data show CDR1 as SGHAT and CDR2 as FQNNGV. V dropped 4 bases and J dropped 0 bases, with 16 bases sitting between them. The CDR3 contains 18 residues. The whole variable domain, remainder taken from reference TRBV11-2 and TRBJ1-6, is EAGVAQSPRYKIIEKRQSVAFWCNPISGHATLYWYQQILGQGPKLLIQFQNNGVVDDSQLPKDRFSAERLKGVDSTLKIQPAKLEDSAVYLCASSSRRGGSSYNSPLHFGNGTRLTVT.